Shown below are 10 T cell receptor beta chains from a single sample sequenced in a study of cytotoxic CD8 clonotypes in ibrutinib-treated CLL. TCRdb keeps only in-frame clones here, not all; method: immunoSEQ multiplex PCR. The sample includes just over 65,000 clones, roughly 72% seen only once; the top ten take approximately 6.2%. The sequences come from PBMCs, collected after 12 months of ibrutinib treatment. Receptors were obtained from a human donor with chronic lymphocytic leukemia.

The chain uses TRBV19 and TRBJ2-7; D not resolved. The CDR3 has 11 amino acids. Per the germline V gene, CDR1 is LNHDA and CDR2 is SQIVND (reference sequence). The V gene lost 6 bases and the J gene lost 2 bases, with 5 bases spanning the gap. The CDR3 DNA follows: TGTGCCAGTAGCCACGCCTACGAGCAGTACTTC. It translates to CASSHAYEQYF.

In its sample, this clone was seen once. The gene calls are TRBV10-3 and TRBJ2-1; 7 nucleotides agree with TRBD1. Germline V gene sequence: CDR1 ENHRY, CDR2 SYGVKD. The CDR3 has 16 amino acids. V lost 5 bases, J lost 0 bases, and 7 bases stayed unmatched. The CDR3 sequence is CAISSLDRSSYNEQFF. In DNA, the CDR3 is TGTGCCATCAGTTCCTTGGACAGGAGCTCCTACAATGAGCAGTTCTTC.

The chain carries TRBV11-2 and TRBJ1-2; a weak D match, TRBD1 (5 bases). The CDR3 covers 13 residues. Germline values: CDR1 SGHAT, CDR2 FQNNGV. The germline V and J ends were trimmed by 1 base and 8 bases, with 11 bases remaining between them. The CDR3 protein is CASSLVRDLGYTF. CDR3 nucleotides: TGTGCCAGCAGCTTAGTCAGGGATTTAGGCTACACCTTC.

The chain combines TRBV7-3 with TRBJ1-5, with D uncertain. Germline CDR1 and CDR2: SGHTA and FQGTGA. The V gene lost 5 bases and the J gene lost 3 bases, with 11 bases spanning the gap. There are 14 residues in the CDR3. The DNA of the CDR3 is TGTGCCAGCAGCGCGACCGGGAACAATCAGCCCCAGCATTTT. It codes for CASSATGNNQPQHF.

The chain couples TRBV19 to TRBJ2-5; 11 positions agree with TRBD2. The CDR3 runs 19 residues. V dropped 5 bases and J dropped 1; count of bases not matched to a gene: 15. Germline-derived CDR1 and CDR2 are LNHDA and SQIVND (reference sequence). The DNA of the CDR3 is TGTGCCAGTAGTGGGACTAGCGGTCACCCGAATCCCCGCCAAGAGACCCAGTACTTC. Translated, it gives CASSGTSGHPNPRQETQYF.

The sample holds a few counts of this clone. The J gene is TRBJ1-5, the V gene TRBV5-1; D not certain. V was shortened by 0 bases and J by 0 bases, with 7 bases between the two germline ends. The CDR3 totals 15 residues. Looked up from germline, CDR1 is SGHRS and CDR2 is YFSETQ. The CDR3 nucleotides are TGCGCCAGCAGCTTGGCAGGTTATAGCAATCAGCCCCAGCATTTT. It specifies CASSLAGYSNQPQHF.

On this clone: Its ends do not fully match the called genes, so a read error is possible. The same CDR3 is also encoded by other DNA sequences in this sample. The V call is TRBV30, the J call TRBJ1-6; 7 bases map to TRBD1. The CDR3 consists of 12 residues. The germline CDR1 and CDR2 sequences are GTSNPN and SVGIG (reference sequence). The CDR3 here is CACDREGSPLHF. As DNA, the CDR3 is TGTGCCTGCGACAGGGAGGGTTCACCCCTCCACTTC.

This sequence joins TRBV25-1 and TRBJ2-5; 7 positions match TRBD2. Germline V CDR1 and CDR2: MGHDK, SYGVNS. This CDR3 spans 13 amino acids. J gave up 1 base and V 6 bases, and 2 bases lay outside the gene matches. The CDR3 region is CASRRGSQETQYF. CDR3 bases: TGTGCCAGCAGGCGGGGGTCCCAAGAGACCCAGTACTTC.

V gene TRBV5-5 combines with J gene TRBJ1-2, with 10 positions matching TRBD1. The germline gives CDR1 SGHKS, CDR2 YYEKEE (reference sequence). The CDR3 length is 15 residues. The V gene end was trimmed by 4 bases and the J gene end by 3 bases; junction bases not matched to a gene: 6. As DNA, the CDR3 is TGTGCCAGCAGCCCAGGGACAGGGGTCCACTATGGCTACACCTTC. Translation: CASSPGTGVHYGYTF. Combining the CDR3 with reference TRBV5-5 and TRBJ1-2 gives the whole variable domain DAGVTQSPTHLIKTRGQQVTLRCSPISGHKSVSWYQQVLGQGPQFIFQYYEKEERGRGNFPDRFSARQFPNYSSELNVNALLLGDSALYLCASSPGTGVHYGYTFGSGTRLTVV.

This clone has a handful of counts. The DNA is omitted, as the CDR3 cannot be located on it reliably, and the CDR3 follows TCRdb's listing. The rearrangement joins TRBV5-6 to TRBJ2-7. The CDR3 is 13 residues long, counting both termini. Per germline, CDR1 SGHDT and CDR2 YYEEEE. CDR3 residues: CASSLVGPGAKYF.